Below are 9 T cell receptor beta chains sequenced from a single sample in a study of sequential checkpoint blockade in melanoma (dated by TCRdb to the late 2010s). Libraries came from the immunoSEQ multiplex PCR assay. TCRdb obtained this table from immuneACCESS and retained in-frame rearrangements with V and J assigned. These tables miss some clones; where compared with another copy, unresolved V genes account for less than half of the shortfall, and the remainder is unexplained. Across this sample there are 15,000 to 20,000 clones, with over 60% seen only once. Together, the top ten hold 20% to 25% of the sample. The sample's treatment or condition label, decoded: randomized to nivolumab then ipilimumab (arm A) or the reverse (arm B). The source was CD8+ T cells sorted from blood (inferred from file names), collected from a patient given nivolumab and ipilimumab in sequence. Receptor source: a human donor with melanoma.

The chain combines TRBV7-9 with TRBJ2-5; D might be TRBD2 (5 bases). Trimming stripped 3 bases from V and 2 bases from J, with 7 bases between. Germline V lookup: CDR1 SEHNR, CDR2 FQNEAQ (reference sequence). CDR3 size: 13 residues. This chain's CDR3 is CASSLEVQETQYF. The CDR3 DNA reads TGTGCCAGCAGCTTGGAGGTTCAAGAGACCCAGTACTTC.

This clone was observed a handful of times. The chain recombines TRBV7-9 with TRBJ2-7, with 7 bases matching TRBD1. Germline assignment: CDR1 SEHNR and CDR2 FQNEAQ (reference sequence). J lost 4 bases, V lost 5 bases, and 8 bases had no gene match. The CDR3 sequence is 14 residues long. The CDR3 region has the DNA TGTGCCAGCAGCCAACCGGGACAGAATTACGAGCAGTACTTC. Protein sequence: CASSQPGQNYEQYF.

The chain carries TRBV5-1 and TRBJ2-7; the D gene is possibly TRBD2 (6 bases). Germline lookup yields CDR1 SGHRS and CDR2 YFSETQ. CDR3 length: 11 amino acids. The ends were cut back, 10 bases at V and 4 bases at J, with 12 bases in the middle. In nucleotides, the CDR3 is TGCGCCGGGGGGTGGGTTTACGAGCAGTACGTC. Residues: CAGGWVYEQYV.

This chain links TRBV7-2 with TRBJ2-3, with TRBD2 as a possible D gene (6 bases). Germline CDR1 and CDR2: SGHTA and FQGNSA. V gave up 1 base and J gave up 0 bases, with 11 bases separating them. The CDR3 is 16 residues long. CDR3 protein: CASSLVPGGSTDTQYF. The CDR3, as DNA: TGTGCCAGCAGCTTAGTACCCGGGGGAAGCACAGATACGCAGTATTTT. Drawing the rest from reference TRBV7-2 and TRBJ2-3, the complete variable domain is GAGVSQSPSNKVTEKGKDVELRCDPISGHTALYWYRQSLGQGLEFLIYFQGNSAPDKSGLPSDRFSAERTGGSVSTLTIQRTQQEDSAVYLCASSLVPGGSTDTQYFGPGTRLTVL.

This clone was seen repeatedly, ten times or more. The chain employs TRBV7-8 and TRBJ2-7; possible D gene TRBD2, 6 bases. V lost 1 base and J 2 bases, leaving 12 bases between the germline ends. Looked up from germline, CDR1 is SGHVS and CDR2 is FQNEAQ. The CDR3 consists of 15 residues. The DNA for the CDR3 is TGTGCCAGCAGCTTAGGACCGGGACTGGCCTACGAGCAGTACGTC. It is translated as CASSLGPGLAYEQYV.

CDR3 loop: CASSRPGTSGDNEQFF. The CDR3 nucleotides read TGTGCCAGCAGCCGTCCCGGGACTAGCGGGGACAATGAGCAGTTCTTC. The V and J genes are TRBV7-9 and TRBJ2-1; 13 bases match TRBD2. Germline CDR1 and CDR2: SEHNR and FQNEAQ (reference sequence). The CDR3 runs to 16 residues. Trimming removed 5 bases from V and 5 bases from J; junction bases left unmatched: 6. Based on the CDR3 plus reference TRBV7-9 and TRBJ2-1, the full variable domain is DTGVSQNPRHKITKRGQNVTFRCDPISEHNRLYWYRQTLGQGPEFLTYFQNEAQLEKSRLLSDRFSAERPKGSFSTLEIQRTEQGDSAMYLCASSRPGTSGDNEQFFGPGTRLTVL.

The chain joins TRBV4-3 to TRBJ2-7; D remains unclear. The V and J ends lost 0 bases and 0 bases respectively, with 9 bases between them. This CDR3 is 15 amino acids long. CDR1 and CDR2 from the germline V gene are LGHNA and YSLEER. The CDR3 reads CASSQDQADSYEQYF. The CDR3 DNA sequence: TGCGCCAGCAGCCAAGATCAAGCCGACTCCTACGAGCAGTACTTC.

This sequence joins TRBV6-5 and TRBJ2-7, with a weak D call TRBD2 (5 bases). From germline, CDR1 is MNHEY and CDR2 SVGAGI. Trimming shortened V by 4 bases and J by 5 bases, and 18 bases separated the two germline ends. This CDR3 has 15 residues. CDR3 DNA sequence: TGTGCCAGCAGTTCCACCCGACGGACTCTAGACGAGCAGTACTTC. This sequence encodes CASSSTRRTLDEQYF.

CDR3 sequence: CSVGGAEGYTF. As DNA, the CDR3 is TGCAGCGTTGGAGGAGCGGAGGGCTACACCTTC. This chain connects TRBV29-1 to TRBJ1-2; D is unclear. Germline CDR1 is SQVTM and CDR2 is ANQGSEA. This CDR3 spans 11 amino acids. V was shortened by 4 bases and J by 8 bases, with 11 bases between the two germline ends.